Following are 28 T cell receptor beta chains from one sample sequenced in a study of type 1 regulatory T cells. From the reads, TCRdb called clonotypes with MiXCR, one entry per CDR3 protein. Of approximately 72,000 distinct CDR3 sequences in the sample, about three fifths were seen once. Their cognate antigens are unknown. Specimen: cultured T cells, either the whole culture or a sorted T cell fraction (not recorded which). Subset given: Tr1-enriched cell product generated in vitro against host alloantigens. All receptors derive from a human donor in good health.

V usage is TRBV5-1 and J usage is TRBJ1-6, with a weak D call TRBD1 (6 bases). This CDR3 has 13 residues. The germline CDR1 and CDR2 sequences are SGHRS and YFSETQ. Between the trimmed V and J ends, which lost 6 bases and 11 bases, there was a span of 15 bases. The CDR3 DNA sequence: TGCGCCAGCACGGCAGGGAGGACAGCACCCCTCCACTTT. This encodes CASTAGRTAPLHF.

The chain links TRBV7-2 to TRBJ1-5; 9 bases are shared with TRBD1. The V gene's germline CDR1 is SGHTA and CDR2 FQGNSA. The J segment lost 7 bases and the V segment lost 5 bases, leaving 6 bases of the junction unmatched. The CDR3 is 14 amino acids. For the CDR3, the DNA is TGTGCCAGCAGCCGTACAGGGGGCCTGCAGCCCCAGCATTTT. It encodes CASSRTGGLQPQHF.

The rearrangement links TRBV5-6 to TRBJ1-2, with D hard to call. Germline CDR1 SGHDT, CDR2 YYEEEE. V gave up 0 bases and J gave up 1 base, with 10 bases separating them. The CDR3 has 15 residues. CDR3 protein: CASSLAGFYNYGYTF. CDR3 coding DNA: TGTGCCAGCAGCTTGGCCGGGTTCTATAACTATGGCTACACCTTC.

The V call is TRBV20-1, the J call TRBJ2-2; D is unclear. V dropped 0 bases and J dropped 2 bases, with 7 bases sitting between them. The CDR3 has 14 amino acids. Germline V gene data show CDR1 as DFQATT and CDR2 as SNEGSKA (reference sequence). CDR3 bases: TGCAGTGCTAGAGAAGCTCCAAACACCGGGGAGCTGTTTTTT. Its protein product is CSAREAPNTGELFF.

In DNA, the CDR3 is TGTGCCAGCAGCCGAGACCAAGTGGGCGAGCAGTACTTC. Translating gives CASSRDQVGEQYF. The gene calls are TRBV7-8 and TRBJ2-7; D is unresolved. Trimming removed 5 bases from V and 6 bases from J, with 14 bases in between. CDR1 is SGHVS and CDR2 is FQNEAQ in the germline V gene. The CDR3 is 13 residues long. Full variable domain (rest looked up from reference TRBV7-8 and TRBJ2-7): GAGVSQSPRYKVAKRGQDVALRCDPISGHVSLFWYQQALGQGPEFLTYFQNEAQLDKSGLPSDRFFAERPEGSVSTLKIQRTQQEDSAVYLCASSRDQVGEQYFGPGTRLTVT.

The table lists this clonotype with many counts. The chain has TRBV6-1 and TRBJ1-2; D ambiguous. Trimming removed 7 bases at V and 2 bases at J, with 17 bases between. The V gene's germline CDR1 is MNHNS and CDR2 SASEGT. This CDR3 comprises 15 residues. The CDR3 reads CASNPPNRINYGYTF. In DNA form, the CDR3 reads TGTGCCAGCAATCCCCCAAACAGAATCAACTATGGCTACACCTTC.

This clonotype was observed a few times. The chain employs TRBV27 and TRBJ2-3; 8 nucleotides align to TRBD2. V was clipped by 7 bases and J by 3 bases; unmatched bases: 12. Germline V gene sequence: CDR1 MNHEY, CDR2 SMNVEV (reference sequence). The CDR3 is made up of 16 amino acids. The CDR3 loop is CASNLHTSGRTDTQYF. The CDR3, as DNA: TGTGCCAGCAACCTACACACAAGCGGGAGAACAGATACGCAGTATTTT.

This clonotype occurred once. The chain carries TRBV19 and TRBJ1-1; D is possibly TRBD1 (6 bases). This CDR3 contains 12 residues. Germline V gene data show CDR1 as LNHDA and CDR2 as SQIVND (reference sequence). The V gene lost 3 bases and the J gene lost 9 bases, with 11 bases spanning the gap. Here the CDR3 reads CASSIPGQQAFF. CDR3 nucleotides: TGTGCCAGTAGTATTCCTGGACAGCAAGCTTTCTTT. The variable domain in full, with the rest retrieved from reference TRBV19 and TRBJ1-1, is DGGITQSPKYLFRKEGQNVTLSCEQNLNHDAMYWYRQDPGQGLRLIYYSQIVNDFQKGDIAEGYSVSREKKESFPLTVTSAQKNPTAFYLCASSIPGQQAFFGQGTRLTVV.

This clonotype was seen a few times. The chain carries TRBV7-6 and TRBJ2-4; D not resolved. From germline, CDR1 is SGHVS and CDR2 FNYEAQ. V gave up 2 bases and J gave up 2 bases, with 7 bases separating them. The CDR3 has 14 amino acids. The CDR3 loop reads CASSLSGSKNIQYF. CDR3 in DNA: TGTGCCAGCAGCTTATCGGGTTCCAAAAACATTCAGTACTTC.

The chain uses TRBV12-5 and TRBJ1-2; weak D call: TRBD1 (5 bases). Trimming took off 1 base at V and 8 bases at J, with 14 bases between the two ends. The CDR3 covers 14 residues. Germline values: CDR1 LGHNT, CDR2 FRNRAP. CDR3 DNA sequence: TGTGCTAGTGGTTTGGACCCCGAGGACACGGGCTACACCTTC. Amino acids: CASGLDPEDTGYTF.

The chain uses TRBV10-2 and TRBJ2-2, with 8 positions matching TRBD1. Germline assignment: CDR1 WSHSY and CDR2 SAAADI. The CDR3 is made up of 13 amino acids. V gave up 5 bases and J gave up 11 bases; unmatched junction bases: 7. The chain's CDR3 is CASSRGQALELFF. The CDR3 coding sequence is TGCGCCAGCAGTCGGGGACAGGCCCTCGAGCTGTTTTTT.

With respect to this clonotype: A clone one base away is much larger, so this may be a read error. As the CDR3 is not closed by the conserved phenylalanine or tryptophan, this likely results from a read error. The chain couples TRBV7-2 to TRBJ2-5; unclear D gene. CDR1 is SGHTA and CDR2 is FQGNSA in the germline V gene. The CDR3 extends over 13 amino acids. With 6 bases removed from V and 10 bases from J, the gap between germline ends came to 18 bases. The CDR3 DNA reads as TGTGCCAGCAGTAAAGAGGCCCCTTCGGACCAGTACTCC. Translating gives CASSKEAPSDQYS.

The J gene is TRBJ2-2, the V gene TRBV11-2; D may match TRBD1 or TRBD2 (6 bases each). V was trimmed by 2 bases and J by 3 bases, leaving 13 bases between them. This CDR3 has 16 residues. The germline V gene has CDR1 SGHAT and CDR2 FQNNGV. CDR3 DNA sequence: TGTGCCAGCAGCTTAAATGGGGGGCAAGACACCGGGGAGCTGTTTTTT. Translating it yields CASSLNGGQDTGELFF.

The chain joins TRBV25-1 to TRBJ2-3; 9 nucleotides align to TRBD1. V lost 0 bases, J lost 5 bases, and 6 bases stayed unmatched. The CDR3 runs 16 residues. From germline, CDR1 is MGHDK and CDR2 SYGVNS. CDR3 protein: CASSEYTGGNVDTQYF. CDR3 sequence (DNA): TGTGCCAGCAGTGAATATACAGGGGGCAATGTAGATACGCAGTATTTT. The variable domain in full, with the rest retrieved from reference TRBV25-1 and TRBJ2-3, is EADIYQTPRYLVIGTGKKITLECSQTMGHDKMYWYQQDPGMELHLIHYSYGVNSTEKGDLSSESTVSRIRTEHFPLTLESARPSHTSQYLCASSEYTGGNVDTQYFGPGTRLTVL.

The chain has TRBV9 and TRBJ1-1; D is unresolved. Germline V gives CDR1 SGDLS, CDR2 YYNGEE. The CDR3 has 13 amino acids. V lost 6 bases and J lost 3, with 12 bases in between. The CDR3 DNA is TGTGCCAGCACCCGAAGTTCCGACACTGAAGCTTTCTTT. This gives the protein CASTRSSDTEAFF.

There are a few counts of this clonotype. The chain employs TRBV12-3 or TRBV12-4 and TRBJ1-5; the match to TRBD1 covers 9 bases. CDR3 length: 14 residues. V dropped 6 bases and J dropped 7; count of bases not matched to a gene: 7. This chain's CDR3 is CASSRDRARQPQHF. DNA for the CDR3: TGTGCCAGCAGCCGGGACAGGGCGAGGCAGCCCCAGCATTTT.

Concerning this clonotype: The germline gene is not matched at one end of the junction; a read error may be the cause. This chain uses TRBV5-1 with TRBJ2-1; D remains unclear. From germline, CDR1 is SGHRS and CDR2 YFSETQ. The CDR3 has 15 amino acids. CDR3 protein: CVSSLIPGSYNEQFF. CDR3 bases: TGCGTCAGCAGCTTGATTCCGGGCTCCTACAATGAGCAGTTCTTC.

This chain uses TRBV20-1 with TRBJ2-3; 10 bases fit TRBD2. The CDR3 is 15 amino acids. Germline assignment: CDR1 DFQATT and CDR2 SNEGSKA (reference sequence). J was trimmed by 1 base and V by 5 bases; bases with no gene match: 6. CDR3 DNA sequence: TGCAGTGCTCGCCTTACTAGCGGGGGCACAGATACGCAGTATTTT. This encodes CSARLTSGGTDTQYF.

The rearrangement joins TRBV20-1 to TRBJ1-5; D may be TRBD1 (5 bases). V was clipped by 1 base and J by 6 bases, with 13 bases between them. There are 14 residues in the CDR3. Per germline, CDR1 DFQATT and CDR2 SNEGSKA (reference sequence). The CDR3 region has the DNA TGCAGTGCTAGAGCGGCAGGGAGTGCTCAGCCCCAGCATTTT. Protein product: CSARAAGSAQPQHF.

In nucleotides, the CDR3 is TGTGCCAGCAGGTGGACGGGGAGCGCCGGAGAGACCCAGTACTTC. Translating it yields CASRWTGSAGETQYF. The V call is TRBV12-3 or TRBV12-4, the J call TRBJ2-5; tentatively, D is TRBD2 (5 bases). There are 15 residues in the CDR3. Trimming removed 6 bases from V and 4 bases from J, with 18 bases in between.

The rearrangement joins TRBV10-2 to TRBJ2-7; perhaps D is TRBD1 or TRBD2 (5 bases each). CDR1 is WSHSY and CDR2 is SAAADI in the germline V gene. The V gene lost 10 bases and the J gene lost 3 bases, with 28 bases spanning the gap. The CDR3 covers 17 residues. CDR3 in amino acids: CATHLRDLLRLIYEQYF. DNA for the CDR3: TGCGCCACCCACCTGAGGGACCTTCTAAGGCTGATCTACGAGCAGTACTTC.

V and J are TRBV19 and TRBJ1-2, with unresolved D. Germline V gene sequence: CDR1 LNHDA, CDR2 SQIVND (reference sequence). The CDR3 contains 13 residues. V was shortened by 3 bases and J by 8 bases, with 13 bases between the two germline ends. The DNA of the CDR3 is TGTGCCAGTAGTATGTCCGCATCTGGGGGCTACACCTTC. Amino acids: CASSMSASGGYTF.

The table lists this clonotype with a few counts. The chain combines TRBV19 with TRBJ2-4; D gene unclear. Deletions cut 8 bases from V and 0 bases from J, with 8 bases between. Germline V CDR1 and CDR2: LNHDA, SQIVND (reference sequence). This CDR3 comprises 13 residues. CDR3: CASATAAKNIQYF. The CDR3 coding sequence is TGTGCCAGTGCGACGGCAGCCAAAAACATTCAGTACTTC.

The rearrangement joins TRBV5-1 to TRBJ2-7; 7 nucleotides align to TRBD2. Per the germline V gene, CDR1 is SGHRS and CDR2 is YFSETQ. The V and J ends lost 5 bases and 2 bases, in that order; junction bases with no gene match: 7. The CDR3 contains 14 residues. CDR3 sequence reads: CASSEAGFTYEQYF. CDR3 DNA: TGCGCCAGCAGTGAAGCGGGGTTTACCTACGAGCAGTACTTC.

The chain uses TRBV5-1 and TRBJ2-1; a possible D gene is TRBD2 (5 bases). The V end lost 0 bases, the J end lost 6 bases, and 13 bases lay between the germline ends. Germline values: CDR1 SGHRS, CDR2 YFSETQ. The CDR3 totals 15 residues. CDR3 loop: CASSLGVGGSNEQFF. The CDR3 region has the DNA TGCGCCAGCAGCTTGGGGGTAGGAGGCTCCAATGAGCAGTTCTTC.

V and J are TRBV10-3 and TRBJ2-4; TRBD1 matches at 7 bases. V lost 7 bases, J lost 8 bases, and 14 bases stayed unmatched. Germline CDR1 ENHRY, CDR2 SYGVKD. This CDR3 spans 15 amino acids. The CDR3 loop is CAINGTPGQTDIQYF. CDR3 sequence (DNA): TGTGCCATCAATGGGACCCCGGGACAGACGGACATTCAGTACTTC.

This clonotype has a handful of counts. J is TRBJ2-7 and V is TRBV5-4; maybe TRBD2 (5 bases). This CDR3 is 14 amino acids long. CDR1 and CDR2 from the germline V gene are SGHNT and YYREEE (reference sequence). V dropped 4 bases and J dropped 6 bases, with 17 bases sitting between them. For the CDR3, the DNA is TGTGCCAGCAGCCCCGGACTGGGGTGGGTCGAGCAGTACTTC. Its translation: CASSPGLGWVEQYF.

The chain links TRBV19 to TRBJ2-1; the D is unclear. CDR1 LNHDA and CDR2 SQIVND come from the germline V gene (reference sequence). V lost 5 bases and J 8 bases, leaving 16 bases between the germline ends. The CDR3 has 14 residues. The CDR3 nucleotides read TGTGCCAGTAGTGGCAGAGGTATAGGCTATGAGCAGTTCTTC. This gives the protein CASSGRGIGYEQFF.